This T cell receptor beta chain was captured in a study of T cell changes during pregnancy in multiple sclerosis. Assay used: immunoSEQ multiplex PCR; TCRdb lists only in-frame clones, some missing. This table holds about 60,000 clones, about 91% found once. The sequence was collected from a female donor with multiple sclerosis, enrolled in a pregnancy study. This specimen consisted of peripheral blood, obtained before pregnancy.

The CDR3 DNA sequence: TGTGCCAGCAGTGACGCCCCGACAACTGGCAATGAGCAGTTCTTC. Encoded protein: CASSDAPTTGNEQFF. The J gene is TRBJ2-1, the V gene TRBV2; no definite D call. V was cut by 3 bases and J by 6 bases, with 15 bases left in between. Germline CDR1 is SNHLY and CDR2 is FYNNEI. This CDR3 contains 15 residues. The full variable domain, with the rest looked up from reference TRBV2 and TRBJ2-1, is EPEVTQTPSHQVTQMGQEVILRCVPISNHLYFYWYRQILGQKVEFLVSFYNNEISEKSEIFDDQFSVERPDGSNFTLKIRSTKLEDSAMYFCASSDAPTTGNEQFFGPGTRLTVL.